Following are 11 T cell receptor beta chains from one sample sequenced in a study of T cells in Graves' hyperthyroidism and ophthalmopathy. RNA transcripts yielded amplified TCR beta CDR3 regions. HTBI primers were used for first-round RT-PCR of the TCR CDR3. From the multiplex PCR reads, TCRdb called clonotypes with MiXCR, one entry per CDR3 protein. Of roughly 650,000 distinct CDR3 sequences in the sample, approximately 15% were seen once. The sequencing sample was made of blood. Receptors originate from a woman between 35 and 50 years old with Graves' ophthalmopathy.

The rearrangement links TRBV6-2 or TRBV6-3 to TRBJ1-2; 9 bases match TRBD1. V gave up 6 bases and J gave up 2 bases; unmatched junction bases: 7. The CDR3 extends over 15 amino acids. Germline V lookup: CDR1 MNHEY, CDR2 SVGEGT. CDR3 region: CASRPNRGLNYGYTF. The CDR3 DNA sequence: TGTGCCAGCAGACCCAACAGGGGGCTCAACTATGGCTACACCTTC.

The V gene is TRBV10-2, the J gene TRBJ2-1; 8 bases map to TRBD1. The germline V gene has CDR1 WSHSY and CDR2 SAAADI. V gave up 3 bases and J gave up 10 bases; unmatched junction bases: 8. This CDR3 contains 14 residues. For the CDR3, the DNA is TGCGCCAGCAGTGAAGGAGGACAGGGTTGGGAGCAGTTCTTC. Its translation: CASSEGGQGWEQFF.

This clonotype was counted between two and nine times. CDR3 region: CASSPFSRGSTDTQYF. CDR3 in DNA: TGTGCCAGCTCACCATTTTCGCGGGGGAGCACAGATACGCAGTATTTT. The rearrangement links TRBV18 to TRBJ2-3, with 7 bases identical to TRBD2. The CDR3 is 16 residues long. The germline gives CDR1 KGHSH, CDR2 LQKENI. With 2 bases clipped from V and 0 bases from J, the junction kept 5 bases outside the gene matches.

In its sample, this clonotype was seen many times. This sequence joins TRBV7-8 and TRBJ1-5; 8 nucleotides align to TRBD1. This CDR3 is built from 13 residues. Germline-derived CDR1 and CDR2 are SGHVS and FQNEAQ. V lost 5 bases and J lost 14; bases outside the gene matches: 11. CDR3 sequence (DNA): TGTGCCAGCAGCCTCTACGACAGGGGACCCGAGCATTTT. Amino acid sequence: CASSLYDRGPEHF.

Only a few counts were recorded for this clonotype. The rearrangement joins TRBV6-1 to TRBJ2-3, with D hard to call. The ends were cut back, 2 bases at V and 4 bases at J, with 10 bases in the middle. This CDR3 has 14 amino acids. Per the germline V gene, CDR1 is MNHNS and CDR2 is SASEGT. The CDR3 DNA reads as TGTGCCAGCAGTGAACCGCAGGTCCCAGATACGCAGTATTTT. Translation gives CASSEPQVPDTQYF.

This chain joins TRBV4-1 and TRBJ2-7; D remains unclear. The V and J ends lost 4 bases and 4 bases respectively, with 14 bases between them. CDR3 length equals 14 residues. The germline V gene has CDR1 MGHRA and CDR2 YSYEKL. For the CDR3, the DNA is TGCGCCAGCAGCCCCGAAGGGCCTTTTTACGAGCAGTACTTC. This translates into CASSPEGPFYEQYF.

This clonotype was recorded many times. V usage is TRBV2 and J usage is TRBJ2-1, with TRBD2 matching over 10 bases. With V trimmed by 6 bases and J by 6 bases, 11 bases remained unmatched. Per germline, CDR1 SNHLY and CDR2 FYNNEI. CDR3 size: 16 residues. In DNA, the CDR3 is TGTGCCAGCAGACCACCGGGGACTAGCGCGGGCAATGAGCAGTTCTTC. Translated, it gives CASRPPGTSAGNEQFF.

The count of this clonotype is one. This chain uses TRBV2 with TRBJ2-5; tentative D call: TRBD2 (5 bases). V shed 3 bases and J shed 7 bases, with 12 bases lying between them. This CDR3 is 13 amino acids long. CDR1 and CDR2 from the germline V gene are SNHLY and FYNNEI. This CDR3 reads CASSEGRKATQYF. The CDR3 DNA sequence: TGTGCCAGCAGTGAGGGGAGAAAGGCGACCCAGTACTTC.

The V call is TRBV7-9, the J call TRBJ1-5, with D uncertain. Looked up from germline, CDR1 is SEHNR and CDR2 is FQNEAQ (reference sequence). Trimming shortened V by 3 bases and J by 0 bases, and 15 bases separated the two germline ends. The length of the CDR3 is 17 residues. This chain's CDR3 is CASSLFMTTYSNQPQHF. For the CDR3, the DNA is TGTGCCAGCAGCTTGTTTATGACAACCTATAGCAATCAGCCCCAGCATTTT.

This clonotype showed up many times. CDR3 in DNA: TGTGCCAGCAGTTGGGCGGGGGACAGGGGAACAGATACGCAGTATTTT. Protein: CASSWAGDRGTDTQYF. This chain joins TRBV28 and TRBJ2-3; 10 nucleotides agree with TRBD1. The CDR3 spans 16 residues. From germline, CDR1 is MDHEN and CDR2 SYDVKM. Trimming removed 4 bases from V and 3 bases from J; junction bases left unmatched: 7.

J is TRBJ2-3 and V is TRBV20-1; the match to TRBD2 covers 13 bases. Germline assignment: CDR1 DFQATT and CDR2 SNEGSKA (reference sequence). The CDR3 covers 16 residues. V lost 3 bases to trimming and J lost 8 bases; unmatched junction nucleotides: 11. DNA of the CDR3: TGCAGTGCTAGGGGGGGTACTAGCGGGGGGGATGGTACGCAGTATTTT. It encodes CSARGGTSGGDGTQYF.